This T cell receptor (beta chain) appears in the sequencing data of a study of T cell changes during pregnancy in multiple sclerosis. The trim removed 4 bases at V and 5 bases at J, leaving 4 bases unmatched. The CDR3 is 14 amino acids. Per germline, CDR1 MNHNS and CDR2 SASEGT. The table came from immunoSEQ multiplex PCR; TCRdb's copy has only in-frame clones and leaves some out. The data show tens of thousands of clones, 90% seen once. V gene TRBV6-1 combines with J gene TRBJ1-4; 7 bases map to TRBD1. This receptor was identified in a female donor with multiple sclerosis, enrolled in a pregnancy study. The specimen was CD8+ T cells from peripheral blood mononuclear cells, collected before pregnancy. The CDR3, as DNA: TGTGCCAGCAGTGCCGGGACAGAGAATGAAAAACTGTTTTTT. This codes for CASSAGTENEKLFF.